Described below is a single T cell receptor (beta chain) sequence and its context. TCRdb's table, derived via immunoSEQ multiplex PCR, lists solely in-frame clones and lacks some. The sample includes approximately 330,000 clones, roughly 90% of them seen just once. This sample is part of a study of blood T cell repertoires in COVID-19. V shed 6 bases and J shed 0 bases, with 8 bases lying between them. Looked up from germline, CDR1 is LNHDA and CDR2 is SQIVND (reference sequence). The CDR3 extends over 13 amino acids. This TCR derives from a woman aged 40-49 years with COVID-19, enrolled during active disease. This chain links TRBV19 with TRBJ1-2; D is unclear. The sequenced material came from peripheral blood. CDR3 residues: CASREGTNYGYTF. The CDR3 DNA follows: TGTGCCAGTAGGGAGGGAACTAACTATGGCTACACCTTC.